One and the same sample provided the 12 T cell receptor beta chains below, sequenced in a study of blood T cell repertoires in COVID-19. Libraries were prepared by immunoSEQ multiplex PCR; TCRdb keeps only in-frame clonotypes and omits some of them. The sample lists tens of thousands of clones, roughly 87% occurring once. Sequencing used peripheral blood. All receptors derive from a man in his 60s with COVID-19, enrolled during active disease.

This rearrangement joins TRBV28 to TRBJ1-5; the match to TRBD1 covers 9 bases. The CDR3 is made up of 14 amino acids. CDR1 MDHEN and CDR2 SYDVKM come from the germline V gene. Trimming took 6 bases from V and 4 from J; bases not matched to a gene: 4. The CDR3 is CASRQGASNQPQHF. The CDR3 coding sequence is TGTGCCAGCAGACAGGGGGCTTCGAATCAGCCCCAGCATTTT.

The chain uses TRBV11-2 and TRBJ2-1; a weak D match, TRBD2 (5 bases). The germline CDR1 and CDR2 sequences are SGHAT and FQNNGV. This CDR3 has 14 residues. Trimming stripped 4 bases from V and 8 bases from J, with 15 bases between. This CDR3 reads CASSSSRESYEQFF. The CDR3 DNA reads TGTGCCAGCAGCTCATCGAGGGAGTCGTATGAGCAGTTCTTC. The full variable domain, its missing parts supplied by reference TRBV11-2 and TRBJ2-1, is EAGVAQSPRYKIIEKRQSVAFWCNPISGHATLYWYQQILGQGPKLLIQFQNNGVVDDSQLPKDRFSAERLKGVDSTLKIQPAKLEDSAVYLCASSSSRESYEQFFGPGTRLTVL.

This clone occurred a few times. The chain has TRBV11-2 and TRBJ2-7; 8 bases map to TRBD1. The V and J ends lost 3 bases and 3 bases, in that order; junction bases with no gene match: 7. This CDR3 contains 15 residues. CDR1 is SGHAT, CDR2 FQNNGV, per germline. CDR3 nucleotides: TGTGCCAGCAGCTTTGGGACAGGTAATCGCTACGAGCAGTACTTC. It translates to CASSFGTGNRYEQYF.

In its sample, this clone was seen a few times. The chain couples TRBV11-3 to TRBJ2-7; TRBD2 is a possible D gene (6 bases). Between the trimmed V and J ends, which lost 3 bases and 4 bases, there was a span of 16 bases. This CDR3 is built from 15 residues. Germline assignment: CDR1 SGHNT and CDR2 YENEEA. CDR3 bases: TGTGCCAGCAGCTTTGGTTTGGGGGGAAATTACGAGCAGTACTTC. This translates into CASSFGLGGNYEQYF. The full variable domain, in which reference TRBV11-3 and TRBJ2-7 provide the parts outside the CDR3, is EAGVVQSPRYKIIEKKQPVAFWCNPISGHNTLYWYLQNLGQGPELLIRYENEEAVDDSQLPKDRFSAERLKGVDSTLKIQPAELGDSAVYLCASSFGLGGNYEQYFGPGTRLTVT.

This clone came up once. The chain joins TRBV10-1 to TRBJ2-5; D gene unclear. Germline-derived CDR1 and CDR2 are WNHNN and SYGVQD (reference sequence). Trimming cost V 8 bases and J 1 base, with 11 bases left between them. This CDR3 contains 13 residues. The CDR3 reads CASSSHLQETQYF. The CDR3 DNA sequence: TGCGCCAGCTCATCACACCTCCAAGAGACCCAGTACTTC.

A single count supports this clone. This chain links TRBV20-1 with TRBJ2-7, with D unclear. The V end was cut by 3 bases, the J end by 3 bases, with 15 bases between. Germline V gene sequence: CDR1 DFQATT, CDR2 SNEGSKA (reference sequence). The CDR3 loop spans 14 amino acids. The CDR3 DNA follows: TGCAGTGCTAGTTTAGCCCGAGGTCTCTACGAGCAGTACTTC. This translates into CSASLARGLYEQYF.

This clone was picked up a small number of times. The chain combines TRBV14 with TRBJ1-2; tentatively, D is TRBD1 (5 bases). This CDR3 comprises 13 residues. Between the trimmed V and J ends, which lost 4 bases and 6 bases, there was a span of 12 bases. Germline CDR1 reads SGHDN; CDR2 reads FVKESK. The CDR3 DNA sequence: TGTGCCAGCAGCCCACGCCAGGGCCATGGCTACACCTTC. It is translated as CASSPRQGHGYTF.

The rearrangement uses TRBV28 and TRBJ1-2; possibly TRBD1 for D (6 bases). V was clipped by 5 bases and J by 3 bases, with 16 bases between them. From germline, CDR1 is MDHEN and CDR2 SYDVKM. This CDR3 has 15 amino acids. The CDR3 region is CASSIGQITHYGYTF. CDR3 nucleotide sequence: TGTGCCAGCAGTATCGGACAGATAACTCACTATGGCTACACCTTC.

The chain is built from TRBV28 and TRBJ2-7; 8 bases align to TRBD1. The CDR3 is 12 amino acids. Germline trimming cut 7 bases from V and 6 bases from J; bases unmatched to any gene: 5. Germline CDR1 and CDR2: MDHEN and SYDVKM. The CDR3: CASNLGQGEQYF. CDR3 sequence (DNA): TGTGCCAGCAACCTAGGACAGGGCGAGCAGTACTTC.

The chain couples TRBV10-2 to TRBJ1-2; the D is unclear. The CDR3 has 14 residues. Germline CDR1 reads WSHSY; CDR2 reads SAAADI. Trimming pared 3 bases from V and 8 bases from J, leaving 16 bases between. CDR3 coding DNA: TGCGCCAGCAGTGATTTTGGAGGGTTTTCGGGCTACACCTTC. Its translation is CASSDFGGFSGYTF.

This clone was detected only a few times. The sample holds other DNA sequences that translate to the same CDR3. The chain joins TRBV7-9 to TRBJ1-2; the match to TRBD1 covers 7 bases. V gave up 2 bases and J gave up 3 bases; unmatched junction bases: 3. This CDR3 contains 14 residues. Germline V lookup: CDR1 SEHNR, CDR2 FQNEAQ (reference sequence). Here the CDR3 reads CASSLNRGDYGYTF. The CDR3 DNA reads as TGTGCCAGCAGCTTAAACAGGGGTGACTATGGCTACACCTTC.

The V gene is TRBV3-1 (or the pseudogene TRBV3-2), the J gene TRBJ1-1; D is unclear. Trimming pared 5 bases from V and 1 base from J, leaving 8 bases between. Germline assignment: CDR1 LGHDT and CDR2 YNNKEL (reference sequence). This CDR3 comprises 13 residues. The CDR3 sequence: CASSFRQNTEAFF. CDR3 DNA sequence: TGTGCCAGCAGCTTCAGACAGAACACTGAAGCTTTCTTT.